These 21 T cell receptor beta chains were all obtained from the same sample, sequenced in a study of blood T cell repertoires in COVID-19. The protocol was immunoSEQ multiplex PCR, while the TCRdb copy is restricted to in-frame clones and leaves out a portion. The table includes around 500,000 clones, approximately 91% detected once. Sequencing was carried out using PBMCs or T cells enriched from blood (not recorded which). The source is an older woman who had recovered from COVID-19.

The J gene is TRBJ1-1, the V gene TRBV19; possible D gene TRBD1, 6 bases. From germline, CDR1 is LNHDA and CDR2 SQIVND (reference sequence). The V gene lost 0 bases and the J gene lost 6 bases, with 11 bases spanning the gap. The CDR3 is 14 residues long. CDR3 amino acids: CASSIDRGASEAFF. In nucleotides, the CDR3 is TGTGCCAGTAGTATAGACAGGGGCGCATCTGAAGCTTTCTTT.

The rearrangement uses TRBV7-2 and TRBJ2-3; D call uncertain. The CDR3 loop spans 13 amino acids. V was clipped by 3 bases and J by 4 bases, with 8 bases between them. Germline V gene data show CDR1 as SGHTA and CDR2 as FQGNSA. This CDR3 is CASSFTTSDTQYF. The DNA for the CDR3 is TGTGCCAGCAGCTTCACTACGTCAGATACGCAGTATTTT. The variable domain in full, completed from reference TRBV7-2 and TRBJ2-3, reads GAGVSQSPSNKVTEKGKDVELRCDPISGHTALYWYRQSLGQGLEFLIYFQGNSAPDKSGLPSDRFSAERTGGSVSTLTIQRTQQEDSAVYLCASSFTTSDTQYFGPGTRLTVL.

This chain uses TRBV10-3 with TRBJ1-2; 8 nucleotides align to TRBD1. Trimming at V came to 6 bases and at J to 3 bases, leaving 3 bases not matched to a gene. The CDR3 length is 13 residues. Germline lookup yields CDR1 ENHRY and CDR2 SYGVKD. DNA of the CDR3: TGTGCCATCAGCCAGGGACAGGACTATGGCTACACCTTC. This gives the protein CAISQGQDYGYTF.

This sequence joins TRBV10-3 and TRBJ1-5; the D is unclear. There are 15 residues in the CDR3. V lost 7 bases to trimming and J lost 2 bases, with 15 bases between them. The germline V gene has CDR1 ENHRY and CDR2 SYGVKD. The CDR3 DNA reads as TGTGCCATCACCTTACTTCGAGGGCGCAATCAGCCCCAGCATTTT. Protein sequence: CAITLLRGRNQPQHF.

V gene TRBV6-4 combines with J gene TRBJ2-2; D may be TRBD1 (6 bases). CDR3 length: 14 residues. With 4 bases removed from V and 4 bases from J, the gap between germline ends came to 10 bases. Germline CDR1 MRHNA, CDR2 SNTAGT. The CDR3 is CASSVGAVTGELFF. CDR3 nucleotide sequence: TGTGCCAGCAGTGTGGGGGCGGTCACCGGGGAGCTGTTTTTT.

V usage is TRBV19 and J usage is TRBJ1-4; 9 bases fit TRBD1. The CDR3 totals 15 residues. The germline CDR1 and CDR2 sequences are LNHDA and SQIVND (reference sequence). Trimming cost V 5 bases and J 6 bases; bases outside gene matches: 7. CDR3 bases: TGTGCCAGTAGTCTAATGACAGGGGGAGATGAAAAACTGTTTTTT. It is translated as CASSLMTGGDEKLFF.

The V and J genes are TRBV7-2 and TRBJ2-5; a possible D gene is TRBD2 (7 bases). The CDR3 contains 14 residues. Deletions cut 3 bases from V and 5 bases from J, with 13 bases between. In germline, CDR1 is SGHTA, CDR2 FQGNSA. The CDR3 protein is CASSLGGPIETQYF. In DNA, the CDR3 is TGTGCCAGCAGCTTGGGGGGGCCGATCGAGACCCAGTACTTC. Looking up the rest from reference TRBV7-2 and TRBJ2-5 gives the full variable domain: GAGVSQSPSNKVTEKGKDVELRCDPISGHTALYWYRQSLGQGLEFLIYFQGNSAPDKSGLPSDRFSAERTGGSVSTLTIQRTQQEDSAVYLCASSLGGPIETQYFGPGTRLLVL.

The V and J genes are TRBV7-2 and TRBJ2-1; D is unresolved. V was shortened by 6 bases and J by 6 bases, with 6 bases between the two germline ends. Germline loops: CDR1 SGHTA, CDR2 FQGNSA. This CDR3 region has 11 residues. The CDR3 coding sequence is TGTGCCAGCAGGGAGTCCAATGAGCAGTTCTTC. Its protein product is CASRESNEQFF.

The chain employs TRBV27 and TRBJ2-7; the D gene is possibly TRBD1 (5 bases). V lost 2 bases and J 3 bases, leaving 11 bases between the germline ends. This CDR3 spans 14 amino acids. CDR1 MNHEY and CDR2 SMNVEV come from the germline V gene (reference sequence). CDR3 protein: CASSLQGSGYEQYV. DNA of the CDR3: TGTGCCAGCAGTTTACAGGGATCAGGCTACGAGCAGTACGTC.

This chain uses TRBV10-1 with TRBJ2-1, with 8 bases lining up with TRBD2. The CDR3 is 15 amino acids. Germline assignment: CDR1 WNHNN and CDR2 SYGVQD (reference sequence). V shed 4 bases, J shed 8 bases, and the junction held 10 bases outside the gene matches. CDR3 sequence (DNA): TGCGCCAGCAGTGCAGGGACTAGGGTTTTTGATGAGCAGTTCTTC. Protein: CASSAGTRVFDEQFF.

The chain is built from TRBV9 and TRBJ2-1, with D tentatively TRBD2 (6 bases). CDR3 size: 16 residues. The V gene's germline CDR1 is SGDLS and CDR2 YYNGEE. V gave up 0 bases and J gave up 0 bases, with 10 bases separating them. The CDR3 coding sequence is TGTGCCAGCAGCGTAGGCGGGGATCCCTCCTACAATGAGCAGTTCTTC. Translated, it gives CASSVGGDPSYNEQFF.

This clone was seen just once. The chain has TRBV11-2 and TRBJ1-5; 7 bases align to TRBD1. Germline V gene data show CDR1 as SGHAT and CDR2 as FQNNGV. Trimming at V came to 4 bases and at J to 2 bases, leaving 8 bases not matched to a gene. This CDR3 contains 16 residues. CDR3 amino acids: CASSSGGGQGNQPQHF. The CDR3 DNA follows: TGTGCCAGCAGCTCCGGGGGTGGACAGGGCAATCAGCCCCAGCATTTT.

The chain recombines TRBV6-5 with TRBJ2-7; no reliable D call. CDR3 length equals 12 residues. V was trimmed by 2 bases and J by 3 bases, leaving 5 bases between them. In germline, CDR1 is MNHEY, CDR2 SVGAGI. The CDR3 bases are TGTGCCAGCAGTTACAGCGTCTACGAGCAGTACTTC. It is translated as CASSYSVYEQYF.

This clone showed up many times. The gene calls are TRBV3-1 (or the pseudogene TRBV3-2) and TRBJ2-3, with 9 bases matching TRBD2. Trimming took 4 bases from V and 4 from J; bases not matched to a gene: 15. The germline CDR1 and CDR2 sequences are LGHDT and YNNKEL (reference sequence). The CDR3 sequence is 18 residues long. The CDR3 here is CASSRSGRGGGAADTQYF. The CDR3 DNA reads TGTGCCAGCAGCCGCTCGGGCCGTGGCGGGGGGGCCGCAGATACGCAGTATTTT.

In its sample, this clone was seen once. Other DNA variants within this sample encode the same CDR3. The chain is built from TRBV5-1 and TRBJ2-1, with D perhaps matching TRBD1 (5 bases). Germline loops: CDR1 SGHRS, CDR2 YFSETQ. The V and J ends lost 0 bases and 4 bases respectively, with 5 bases between them. The CDR3 totals 13 residues. The DNA for the CDR3 is TGCGCCAGCAGCTTGGGGACATACAATGAGCAGTTCTTC. Protein product: CASSLGTYNEQFF.

The chain links TRBV5-1 to TRBJ2-3; 7 nucleotides line up with TRBD1. Germline V CDR1 and CDR2: SGHRS, YFSETQ. The CDR3 runs 14 residues. Losses at the gene ends were 6 bases for V and 4 bases for J; bases not matched to a gene: 8. CDR3 nucleotide sequence: TGCGCCAGCACCCTATCGACAGGGCCAGATACGCAGTATTTT. Residues: CASTLSTGPDTQYF.

The chain employs TRBV6-5 and TRBJ2-5, with 10 bases fitting TRBD2. The assigned J gene may be wrong: the sequence end matches TRBJ2-7 better. CDR3 length: 14 amino acids. CDR1 MNHEY and CDR2 SVGAGI come from the germline V gene. Here the CDR3 reads CASSLAGGPYEQYF. The DNA of the CDR3 is TGTGCCAGCAGTTTAGCGGGGGGACCCTACGAGCAGTACTTC.

The V gene is TRBV9, the J gene TRBJ1-2, with 7 positions matching TRBD1. The CDR3 sequence is 14 residues long. The V and J ends lost 4 bases and 5 bases, in that order; junction bases with no gene match: 8. Germline-derived CDR1 and CDR2 are SGDLS and YYNGEE. The CDR3 coding sequence is TGTGCCAGCAGCACCCGGGACAGCAATTATGGCTACACCTTC. The encoded protein is CASSTRDSNYGYTF.

The CDR3 region is CASSFGTTANEQFF. As DNA, the CDR3 is TGTGCCAGCAGCTTCGGGACTACCGCCAATGAGCAGTTCTTC. The chain carries TRBV7-2 and TRBJ2-1, with 7 bases identical to TRBD2. Germline values: CDR1 SGHTA, CDR2 FQGNSA. The CDR3 extends over 14 amino acids. The V segment lost 3 bases and the J segment 6 bases; nucleotides outside the gene matches: 5.

The CDR3 reads CASSSRYGGYEQYF. CDR3 nucleotides: TGCGCCAGCAGCTCTCGCTACGGGGGCTACGAGCAGTACTTC. J is TRBJ2-7 and V is TRBV5-1; a weak D match, TRBD2 (6 bases). With 3 bases removed from V and 3 bases from J, the gap between germline ends came to 13 bases. Germline V gene lookup returns CDR1 SGHRS and CDR2 YFSETQ. The CDR3 has 14 residues. The full variable domain, its missing parts supplied by reference TRBV5-1 and TRBJ2-7, is KAGVTQTPRYLIKTRGQQVTLSCSPISGHRSVSWYQQTPGQGLQFLFEYFSETQRNKGNFPGRFSGRQFSNSRSEMNVSTLELGDSALYLCASSSRYGGYEQYFGPGTRLTVT.

The gene calls are TRBV9 and TRBJ2-2, with TRBD1 matching 10 bases. Germline CDR1 SGDLS, CDR2 YYNGEE. J was trimmed by 3 bases and V by 3 bases; bases with no gene match: 5. This CDR3 has 16 amino acids. The CDR3 region has the DNA TGTGCCAGCAGCGGTGGGACAGGGGTTTACACCGGGGAGCTGTTTTTT. Encoded protein: CASSGGTGVYTGELFF.